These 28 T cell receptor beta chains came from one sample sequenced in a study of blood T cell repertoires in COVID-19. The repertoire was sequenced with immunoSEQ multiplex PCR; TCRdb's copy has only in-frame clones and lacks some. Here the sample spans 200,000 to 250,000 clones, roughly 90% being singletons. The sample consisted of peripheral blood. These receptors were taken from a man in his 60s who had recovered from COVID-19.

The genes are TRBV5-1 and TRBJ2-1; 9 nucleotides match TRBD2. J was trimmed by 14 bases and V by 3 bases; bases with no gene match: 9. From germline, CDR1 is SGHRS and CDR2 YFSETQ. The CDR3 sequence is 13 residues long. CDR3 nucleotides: TGCGCCAGCAGCTGGACTGCGGGGGGGCCGAAGTTCTTC. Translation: CASSWTAGGPKFF.

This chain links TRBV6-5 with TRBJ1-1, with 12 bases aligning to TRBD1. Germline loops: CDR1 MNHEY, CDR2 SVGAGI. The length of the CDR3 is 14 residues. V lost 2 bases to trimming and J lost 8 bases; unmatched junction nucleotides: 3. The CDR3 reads CASSYPGQGAEAFF. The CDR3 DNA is TGTGCCAGCAGTTACCCGGGACAGGGGGCAGAAGCTTTCTTT.

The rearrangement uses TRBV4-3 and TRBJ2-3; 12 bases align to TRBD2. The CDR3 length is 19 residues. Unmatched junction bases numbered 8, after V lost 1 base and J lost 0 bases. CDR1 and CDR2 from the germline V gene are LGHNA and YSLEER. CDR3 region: CASSQVYLAGGTSTDTQYF. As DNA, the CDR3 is TGCGCCAGCAGCCAAGTTTATCTAGCGGGAGGGACTAGCACAGATACGCAGTATTTT.

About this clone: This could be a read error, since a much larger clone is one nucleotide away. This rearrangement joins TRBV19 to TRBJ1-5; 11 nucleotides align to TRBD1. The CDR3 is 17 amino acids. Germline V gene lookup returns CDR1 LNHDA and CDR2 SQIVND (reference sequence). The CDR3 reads CAGSSGTGGNSNQPQHF. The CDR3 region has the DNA TGTGCCGGTAGCTCCGGGACAGGGGGAAATAGCAATCAGCCCCAGCATTTT.

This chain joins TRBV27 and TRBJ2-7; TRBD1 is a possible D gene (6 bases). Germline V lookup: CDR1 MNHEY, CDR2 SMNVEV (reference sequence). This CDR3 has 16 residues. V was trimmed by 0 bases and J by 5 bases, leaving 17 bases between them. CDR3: CASSLSWAGVENEQYF. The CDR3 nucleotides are TGTGCCAGCAGTTTATCGTGGGCAGGGGTGGAAAACGAGCAGTACTTC.

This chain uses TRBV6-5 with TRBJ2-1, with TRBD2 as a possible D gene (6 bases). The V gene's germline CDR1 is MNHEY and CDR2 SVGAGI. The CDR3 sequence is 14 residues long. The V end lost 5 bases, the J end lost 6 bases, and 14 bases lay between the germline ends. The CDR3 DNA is TGTGCCAGCAGTCCGGAGACTAGGCCCAATGAGCAGTTCTTC. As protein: CASSPETRPNEQFF.

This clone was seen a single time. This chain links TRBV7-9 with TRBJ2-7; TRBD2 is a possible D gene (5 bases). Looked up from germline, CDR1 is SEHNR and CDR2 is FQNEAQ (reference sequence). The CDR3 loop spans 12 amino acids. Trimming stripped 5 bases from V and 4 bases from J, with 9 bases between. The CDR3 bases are TGTGCCAGCAGCGCGGGCGGTTACGAGCAGTACTTC. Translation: CASSAGGYEQYF.

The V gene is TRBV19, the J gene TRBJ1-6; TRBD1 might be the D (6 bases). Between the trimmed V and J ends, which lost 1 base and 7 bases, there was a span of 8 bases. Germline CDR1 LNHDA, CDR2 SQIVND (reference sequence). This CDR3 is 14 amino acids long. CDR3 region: CASSIGTANSPLHF. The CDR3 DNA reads TGTGCCAGTAGTATAGGGACAGCCAATTCACCCCTCCACTTT.

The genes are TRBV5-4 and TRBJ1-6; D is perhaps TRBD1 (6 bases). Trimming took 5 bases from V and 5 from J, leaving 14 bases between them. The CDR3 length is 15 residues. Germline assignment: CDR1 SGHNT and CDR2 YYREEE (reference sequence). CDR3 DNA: TGTGCCAGCAGTTACGGGACATCCGATAATTCACCCCTCCACTTT. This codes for CASSYGTSDNSPLHF.

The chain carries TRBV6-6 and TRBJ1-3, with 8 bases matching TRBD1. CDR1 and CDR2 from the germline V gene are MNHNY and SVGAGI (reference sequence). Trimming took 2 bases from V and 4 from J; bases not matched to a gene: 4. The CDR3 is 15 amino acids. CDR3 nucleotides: TGTGCCAGCAGTTACGCTGACAGGGGAGGAAACACCATATATTTT. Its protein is CASSYADRGGNTIYF.

CDR3 amino acids: CASSNLPGNGQGNSPLHF. DNA for the CDR3: TGTGCCAGCAGCAACCTGCCGGGCAACGGACAGGGTAATTCACCCCTCCACTTT. V usage is TRBV21-1 and J usage is TRBJ1-6; the table calls TRBD1, which could not be checked here. TRBV21-1 is given as a pseudogene. This CDR3 is 18 amino acids long.

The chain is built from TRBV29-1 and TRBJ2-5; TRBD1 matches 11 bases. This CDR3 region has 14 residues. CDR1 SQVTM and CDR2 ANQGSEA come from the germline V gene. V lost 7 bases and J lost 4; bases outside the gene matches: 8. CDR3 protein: CSARKGQGVETQYF. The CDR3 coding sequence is TGCAGCGCTAGAAAGGGACAGGGGGTAGAGACCCAGTACTTC.

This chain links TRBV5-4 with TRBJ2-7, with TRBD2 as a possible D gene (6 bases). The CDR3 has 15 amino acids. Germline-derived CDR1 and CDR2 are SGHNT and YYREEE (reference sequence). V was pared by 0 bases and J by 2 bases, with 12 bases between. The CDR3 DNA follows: TGTGCCAGCAGCTTGGGGCGGGGCGCGGCCTACGAGCAGTACTTC. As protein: CASSLGRGAAYEQYF.

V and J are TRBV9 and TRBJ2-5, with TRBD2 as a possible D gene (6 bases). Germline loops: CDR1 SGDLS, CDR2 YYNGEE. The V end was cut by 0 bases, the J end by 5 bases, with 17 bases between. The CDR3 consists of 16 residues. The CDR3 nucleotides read TGTGCCAGCAGCGTAGGGGGTGGGACTCAGGCTGAGACCCAGTACTTC. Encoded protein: CASSVGGGTQAETQYF. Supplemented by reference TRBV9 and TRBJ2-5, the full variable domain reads DSGVTQTPKHLITATGQRVTLRCSPRSGDLSVYWYQQSLDQGLQFLIQYYNGEERAKGNILERFSAQQFPDLHSELNLSSLELGDSALYFCASSVGGGTQAETQYFGPGTRLLVL.

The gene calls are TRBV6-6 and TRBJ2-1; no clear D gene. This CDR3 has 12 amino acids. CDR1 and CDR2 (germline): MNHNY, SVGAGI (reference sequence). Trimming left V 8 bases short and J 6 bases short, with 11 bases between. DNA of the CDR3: TGTGCCAGCTCCAGTGCCCCCAATGAGCAGTTCTTC. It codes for CASSSAPNEQFF.

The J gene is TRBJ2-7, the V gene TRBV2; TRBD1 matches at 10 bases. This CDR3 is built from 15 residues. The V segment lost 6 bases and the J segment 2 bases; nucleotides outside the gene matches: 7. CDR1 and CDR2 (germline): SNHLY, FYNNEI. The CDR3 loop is CASRSLTGGTYEQYF. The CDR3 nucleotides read TGTGCCAGCAGATCCTTGACAGGGGGCACCTACGAGCAGTACTTC.

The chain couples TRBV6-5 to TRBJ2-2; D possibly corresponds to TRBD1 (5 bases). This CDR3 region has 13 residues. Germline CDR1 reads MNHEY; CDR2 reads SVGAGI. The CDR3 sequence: CAIRVRATGELFF. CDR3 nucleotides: TGTGCGATCAGGGTCAGGGCCACCGGGGAGCTGTTTTTT.

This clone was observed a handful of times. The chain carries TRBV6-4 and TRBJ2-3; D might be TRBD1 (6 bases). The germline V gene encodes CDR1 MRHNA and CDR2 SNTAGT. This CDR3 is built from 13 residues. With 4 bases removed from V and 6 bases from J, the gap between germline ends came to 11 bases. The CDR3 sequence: CASSGQEYDTQYF. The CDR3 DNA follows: TGTGCCAGCAGTGGACAGGAGTACGATACGCAGTATTTT.

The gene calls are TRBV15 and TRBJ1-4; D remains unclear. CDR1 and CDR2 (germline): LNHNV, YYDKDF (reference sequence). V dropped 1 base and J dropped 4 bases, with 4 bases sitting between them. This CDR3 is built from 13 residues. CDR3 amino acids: CATSRALNEKLFF. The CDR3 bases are TGTGCCACCAGCAGAGCACTTAATGAAAAACTGTTTTTT.

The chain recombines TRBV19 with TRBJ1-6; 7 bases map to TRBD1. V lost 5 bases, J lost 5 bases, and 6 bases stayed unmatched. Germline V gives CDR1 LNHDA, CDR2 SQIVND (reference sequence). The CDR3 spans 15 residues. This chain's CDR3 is CASSLTTGDNSPLHF. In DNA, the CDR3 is TGTGCCAGTAGTCTTACTACAGGGGATAATTCACCCCTCCACTTT.

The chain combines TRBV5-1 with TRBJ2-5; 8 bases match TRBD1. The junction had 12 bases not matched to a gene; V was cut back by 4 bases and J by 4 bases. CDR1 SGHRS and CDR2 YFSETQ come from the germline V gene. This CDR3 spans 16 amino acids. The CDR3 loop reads CASSDGGSGGIETQYF. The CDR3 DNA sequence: TGCGCCAGCAGCGATGGGGGGTCAGGGGGCATAGAGACCCAGTACTTC.

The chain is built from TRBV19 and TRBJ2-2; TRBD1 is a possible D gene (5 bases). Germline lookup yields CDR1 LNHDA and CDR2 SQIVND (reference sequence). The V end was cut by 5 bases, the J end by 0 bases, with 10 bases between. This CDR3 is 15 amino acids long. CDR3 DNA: TGTGCCAGTAGTCGCCCAGGGACGAACACCGGGGAGCTGTTTTTT. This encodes CASSRPGTNTGELFF.

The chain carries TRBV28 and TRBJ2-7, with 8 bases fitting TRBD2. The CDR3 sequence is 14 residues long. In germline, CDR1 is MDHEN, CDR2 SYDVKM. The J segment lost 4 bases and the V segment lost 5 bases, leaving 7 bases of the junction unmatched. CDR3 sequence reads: CASSRHGGEYEQYF. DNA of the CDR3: TGTGCCAGCAGTCGCCACGGGGGGGAGTACGAGCAGTACTTC.

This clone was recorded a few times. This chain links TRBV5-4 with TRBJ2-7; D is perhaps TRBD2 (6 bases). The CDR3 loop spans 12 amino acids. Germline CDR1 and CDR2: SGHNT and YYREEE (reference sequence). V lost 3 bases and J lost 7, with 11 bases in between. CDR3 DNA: TGTGCCAGCAGCTATTTCGCGGGGGAGCAGTACTTC. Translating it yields CASSYFAGEQYF.

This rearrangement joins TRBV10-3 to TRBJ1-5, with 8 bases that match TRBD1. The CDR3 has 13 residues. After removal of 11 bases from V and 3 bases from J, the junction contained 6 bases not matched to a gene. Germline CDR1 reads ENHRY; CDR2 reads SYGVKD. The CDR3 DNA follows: TGTGCCGCCTCAGGGGGCCTCAATCAGCCCCAGCATTTT. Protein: CAASGGLNQPQHF.

Here the CDR3 reads CASTGPSRSGNTIYF. In nucleotides, the CDR3 is TGTGCCAGTACAGGGCCAAGCAGGTCTGGAAACACCATATATTTT. This chain connects TRBV6-5 to TRBJ1-3; D might be TRBD1 (6 bases). The CDR3 covers 15 residues. Trimming removed 9 bases from V and 1 base from J, with 16 bases in between. The V gene's germline CDR1 is MNHEY and CDR2 SVGAGI.

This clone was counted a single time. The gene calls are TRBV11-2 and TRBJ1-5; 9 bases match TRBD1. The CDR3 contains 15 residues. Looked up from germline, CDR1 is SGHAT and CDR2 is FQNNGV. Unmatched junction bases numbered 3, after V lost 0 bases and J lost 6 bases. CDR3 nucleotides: TGTGCCAGCAGCTTAGAACAGGGGGCCGGTCAGCCCCAGCATTTT. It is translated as CASSLEQGAGQPQHF.

The CDR3 coding sequence is TGCGCCAGCAGCCAAGATCCCGCAGGGATAGGCAGTCAGCCCCAGCATTTT. This encodes CASSQDPAGIGSQPQHF. The rearrangement uses TRBV4-1 and TRBJ1-5; perhaps TRBD1 as D (5 bases). With 0 bases removed from V and 6 bases from J, the gap between germline ends came to 18 bases. CDR1 and CDR2 from the germline V gene are MGHRA and YSYEKL. This CDR3 comprises 17 residues.